A selection of T cell receptor beta chains follows, all from one sample in a study of cytomegalovirus exposure and HLA in healthy donors. Here immunoSEQ multiplex PCR was the method, and the copy in TCRdb shows in-frame clones only, minus some. The sample gives about 160,000 clones, 60% to 85% of which show up once; roughly 7% is in the top ten. Sequenced material: PBMCs. The origin of the receptors is a woman in her 40s in good health and CMV-seropositive. Both conserved end residues are part of each CDR3. Fields, in order: V gene, D gene, CDR3 length, J gene, clone size, CDR3 protein, CDR3 DNA. D genes are given only for firm matches. The size entry is marked missing in some rows and otherwise reads once, few, many or a size class.

TRBV9,TRBD1,15,TRBJ1-6,.,CASSVWDREDSPLHF,TGTGCCAGCAGCGTATGGGACAGGGAGGATTCACCCCTCCACTTT
TRBV19,.,16,TRBJ2-2,.,CASSSGAGLNTGELFF,TGTGCCAGTAGCAGTGGGGCCGGATTAAACACCGGGGAGCTGTTTTTT
TRBV18,TRBD1,17,TRBJ2-3,.,CASSPRRQGSGSDTQYF,TGTGCCAGCTCACCACGGCGACAGGGGTCGGGGTCAGATACGCAGTATTTT
TRBV28,TRBD1,14,TRBJ2-7,.,CASSLRQGAREQYF,TGTGCCAGCAGTTTACGACAGGGGGCGCGTGAGCAGTACTTC
TRBV5-4,.,16,TRBJ2-3,once,CASSFGVTGKTDTQYF,TGTGCCAGCAGCTTCGGCGTTACGGGTAAAACAGATACGCAGTATTTT
TRBV28,TRBD1,14,TRBJ2-1,.,CATEGAGAIREQFF,TGTGCCACTGAGGGGGCAGGCGCAATTCGTGAGCAGTTCTTC
TRBV5-8,.,16,TRBJ1-1,.,CASSRWGGGMNTEAFF,TGTGCCAGCAGCCGCTGGGGGGGTGGGATGAACACTGAAGCTTTCTTT
TRBV7-9,TRBD1,14,TRBJ1-2,.,CASSYGTGQEGYTF,TGTGCCAGCAGCTACGGGACAGGGCAAGAAGGCTACACCTTC
TRBV4-2,.,15,TRBJ2-2,.,CASSQDGGARKELFF,TGTGCCAGCAGCCAAGACGGTGGGGCGCGTAAAGAGCTGTTTTTT
TRBV30,.,12,TRBJ1-2,once,CAWSGRGHGYTF,TGTGCCTGGAGTGGCAGGGGCCATGGCTACACCTTC
TRBV7-9,TRBD1,13,TRBJ1-2,many,CASSSTGGGGYTF,TGTGCCAGCAGCTCGACAGGGGGGGGTGGCTACACCTTC
TRBV21-1,.,14,TRBJ1-4,.,CASGEGADFGKLFF,TGTGCCAGCGGCGAGGGGGCGGATTTTGGAAAACTGTTTTTT
TRBV2,TRBD2,14,TRBJ2-5,few,CARGSGAGGETQYF,TGTGCCAGGGGTAGCGGGGCCGGTGGAGAGACCCAGTACTTC
TRBV19,.,16,TRBJ2-1,once,CASSHRVGAMENEQFF,TGTGCCAGCTCCCACAGGGTAGGGGCTATGGAGAATGAGCAGTTCTTC
TRBV19,.,14,TRBJ2-1,.,CASKIGSSYNEQFF,TGTGCCAGTAAAATCGGGAGCTCCTACAATGAGCAGTTCTTC
TRBV5-1,.,15,TRBJ1-1,few,CASSTSPTGNTEAFF,TGCGCCAGCAGCACGTCCCCGACAGGGAACACTGAAGCTTTCTTT
TRBV6-6,.,15,TRBJ2-7,.,CASSYGGVYNYEQYF,TGTGCCAGCAGTTATGGCGGGGTTTATAATTACGAGCAGTACTTC
TRBV4-1,.,19,TRBJ1-6,.,CASSHKRGGGVPLNSPLHF,TGCGCCAGCAGCCATAAGAGGGGGGGTGGGGTTCCCCTTAATTCACCCCTCCACTTT
TRBV7-3,TRBD1,16,TRBJ2-2,.,CASSTTGGAGTGELFF,TGTGCCAGCAGCACAACAGGGGGCGCGGGAACCGGGGAGCTGTTTTTT
TRBV29-1,.,13,TRBJ1-2,.,CSSAPAGAYGYTF,TGCAGCTCCGCTCCTGCAGGGGCCTATGGCTACACCTTC
TRBV19,TRBD1,17,TRBJ1-3,few,CASSIQPTGGLGNTIYF,TGTGCCAGTAGTATCCAACCCACAGGGGGCCTTGGAAACACCATATATTTT
TRBV7-8,.,16,TRBJ1-3,few,CASSLDGANSGNTIYF,TGTGCCAGCAGCTTAGATGGAGCAAACTCTGGAAACACCATATATTTT
TRBV19,TRBD2,14,TRBJ2-3,.,CASMAGGIGDTQYF,TGTGCCAGTATGGCGGGGGGGATTGGAGATACGCAGTATTTT
TRBV28,.,14,TRBJ2-6,once,CASTDTGGANVLTF,TGTGCCAGCACCGATACGGGGGGGGCCAACGTCCTGACTTTC
TRBV5-1,TRBD2,17,TRBJ2-1,few,CASSPQLERGFYNEQFF,TGCGCCAGCAGCCCCCAGCTAGAGCGGGGGTTTTACAATGAGCAGTTCTTC
TRBV5-4,.,14,TRBJ2-7,.,CASSLRTGSYEQYF,TGTGCCAGCAGCTTGAGAACAGGGTCCTACGAGCAGTACTTC
TRBV7-6,.,13,TRBJ2-1,.,CASSLSLTNEQFF,TGTGCCAGCAGCTTATCACTAACCAATGAGCAGTTCTTC
TRBV28,.,11,TRBJ1-3,.,CASREGNTIYF,TGTGCCAGCCGGGAAGGAAACACCATATATTTT
TRBV15,TRBD1,15,TRBJ1-5,.,CATSTGQGADQPQHF,TGTGCCACCAGCACAGGACAGGGGGCCGATCAGCCCCAGCATTTT